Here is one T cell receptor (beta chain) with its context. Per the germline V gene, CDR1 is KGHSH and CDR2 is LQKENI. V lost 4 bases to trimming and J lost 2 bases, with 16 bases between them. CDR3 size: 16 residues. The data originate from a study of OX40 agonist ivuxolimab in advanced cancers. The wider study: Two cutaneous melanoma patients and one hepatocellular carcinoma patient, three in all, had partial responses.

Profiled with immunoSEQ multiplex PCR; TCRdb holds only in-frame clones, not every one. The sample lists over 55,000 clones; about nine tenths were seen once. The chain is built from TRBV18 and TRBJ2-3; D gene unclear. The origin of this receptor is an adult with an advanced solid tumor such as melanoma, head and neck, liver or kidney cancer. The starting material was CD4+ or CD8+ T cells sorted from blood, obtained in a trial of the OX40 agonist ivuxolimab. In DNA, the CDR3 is TGTGCCAGCTCACTTCTGGACGGCCAATTCACAGATACGCAGTATTTT. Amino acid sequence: CASSLLDGQFTDTQYF.